This TCR beta chain was profiled in a study of shared clonotypes between healthy human individuals. Study background: A couple of female and a few male donors aged 18 to 49 were enrolled.

Clones were sequenced by immunoSEQ multiplex PCR, and TCRdb holds only the in-frame ones, with some missing. The profile shows approximately 620,000 clones, about 96% of them singletons. Regarding the study as a whole: Around 5% was the fraction of naive CD4 clonotypes found shared across several donors. Sorted-subset sequencing was shown by rarefaction to be incomplete despite large depth.

V dropped 5 bases and J dropped 0 bases, with 8 bases sitting between them. Germline CDR1 is MDHEN and CDR2 is SYDVKM. The CDR3 loop spans 14 amino acids. Concerning this clone: Its cognate antigen is unknown.

The sequence was obtained from a woman aged 25 to 39 in good health. Sequencing used naive CD4+ T cells sorted from blood. Subset given: CD45RA+ positively selected. The chain uses TRBV28 and TRBJ1-5, with no clear D. The CDR3 DNA reads TGTGCCAGCAGTCCCCCCCCTAGCAATCAGCCCCAGCATTTT. It is translated as CASSPPPSNQPQHF.